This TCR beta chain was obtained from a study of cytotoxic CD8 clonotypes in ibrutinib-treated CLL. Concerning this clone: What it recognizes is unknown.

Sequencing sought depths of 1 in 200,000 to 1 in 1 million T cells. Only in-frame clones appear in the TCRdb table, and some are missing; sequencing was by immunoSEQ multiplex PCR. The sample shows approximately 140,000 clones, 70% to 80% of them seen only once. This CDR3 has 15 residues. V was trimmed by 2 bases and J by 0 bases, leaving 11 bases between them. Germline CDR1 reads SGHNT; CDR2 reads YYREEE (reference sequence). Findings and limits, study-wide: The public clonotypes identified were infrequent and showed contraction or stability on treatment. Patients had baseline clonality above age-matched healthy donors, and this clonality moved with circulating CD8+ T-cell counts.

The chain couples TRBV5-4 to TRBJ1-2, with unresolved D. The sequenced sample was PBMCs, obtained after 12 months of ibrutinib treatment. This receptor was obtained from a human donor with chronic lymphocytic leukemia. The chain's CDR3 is CASSFNPGPNYGYTF. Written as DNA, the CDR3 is TGTGCCAGCAGCTTTAATCCGGGCCCTAACTATGGCTACACCTTC.